Listed below are T cell receptor beta chains from one sample, sequenced in a study of T-cell memory formation after mild COVID-19. Each CDR3 protein gets one entry after TCRdb re-called the 5' RACE reads with MiXCR. Of hundreds of thousands of distinct CDR3 sequences listed, 25% to 30% are singletons. The sequencing input was PBMCs or a T cell subset sorted from them (not recorded which). All receptors derive from an adult woman who had mild COVID-19 (a few samples of this study predate the infection). Cell type and time point are not known. Each CDR3 is given with its conserved first and last residue. Fields, in order: V gene, J gene, D gene, clone size, CDR3 DNA, CDR3 protein. A D gene is named only where the DNA matches it firmly. A row's size may be missing; if present it is once, few, many or a size class.

v_call: TRBV6-6
j_call: TRBJ1-2
d_call: -
clone_size: few
cdr3_nt: TGTGCCAGCAGTTACTCGGAGGGCTACACCTTC
cdr3_aa: CASSYSEGYTF

v_call: TRBV20-1
j_call: TRBJ2-5
d_call: -
clone_size: few
cdr3_nt: TGCAGTGCTAGAGAAACTAGCCTCCAAGAGACCCAGTACTTC
cdr3_aa: CSARETSLQETQYF

v_call: TRBV12-5
j_call: TRBJ1-2
d_call: -
clone_size: -
cdr3_nt: TGTGCTAGTGGTTTGGTCCGTGCGGGGTCCAACTATGGCTACACCTTC
cdr3_aa: CASGLVRAGSNYGYTF

v_call: TRBV18
j_call: TRBJ2-7
d_call: TRBD2
clone_size: few
cdr3_nt: TGTGCCAGCTCACCTACTACCGGACTAGCGGGAGTCTCCTACGAGCAGTACTTC
cdr3_aa: CASSPTTGLAGVSYEQYF

v_call: TRBV24-1
j_call: TRBJ2-6
d_call: -
clone_size: -
cdr3_nt: TGTGCCACCAGTGACGGCCCGGTTGGGGCCAACGTCCTGACTTTC
cdr3_aa: CATSDGPVGANVLTF

v_call: TRBV4-1
j_call: TRBJ2-2
d_call: -
clone_size: few
cdr3_nt: TGCGCCAGCAGCCAAGATACGAGGCCCGGGGAGCTGTTTTTT
cdr3_aa: CASSQDTRPGELFF

v_call: TRBV3-1
j_call: TRBJ1-2
d_call: -
clone_size: -
cdr3_nt: TGTGCCAGCAGCCAAGGCTCAGACACATATGGCTACACCTTC
cdr3_aa: CASSQGSDTYGYTF

v_call: TRBV7-3
j_call: TRBJ2-7
d_call: TRBD1
clone_size: many
cdr3_nt: TGTGCCAGCAGCTCGGGACAGGGAGACGAGCAGTACTTC
cdr3_aa: CASSSGQGDEQYF

v_call: TRBV12-3/TRBV12-4
j_call: TRBJ2-1
d_call: -
clone_size: -
cdr3_nt: TGTGCCAGCAGTTTGACACAGGCACTGAATGAGCAGTTCTTC
cdr3_aa: CASSLTQALNEQFF

v_call: TRBV5-1
j_call: TRBJ2-1
d_call: TRBD2
clone_size: few
cdr3_nt: TGCGCCAGCAGCTTAGCGGGAGGGCCGGCGGGTGAGCAGTTCTTC
cdr3_aa: CASSLAGGPAGEQFF

v_call: TRBV10-3
j_call: TRBJ1-1
d_call: -
clone_size: few
cdr3_nt: TGTGCCATCAGTGAGAGCCCCAGGGAAACCACTGAAGCTTTCTTT
cdr3_aa: CAISESPRETTEAFF